This T cell receptor beta chain was documented in a study of blood T cell repertoires in COVID-19. TCRdb keeps only in-frame clones here, not all; method: immunoSEQ multiplex PCR. The sample contains 95,000 to 150,000 clones, nearly 90% of which appear only once. V lost 4 bases to trimming and J lost 1 base; unmatched junction nucleotides: 4. The germline V gene has CDR1 LGHNA and CDR2 YNFKEQ. The CDR3 sequence is 15 residues long. This clonotype was obtained from a woman aged 80 or older with acute or convalescent COVID-19. The chain joins TRBV4-2 to TRBJ2-3; 8 bases fit TRBD1. The sample was peripheral blood. The CDR3 coding sequence is TGTGCCAGCAGCCGACCGGGACAGGGCACAGATACGCAGTATTTT. Translated: CASSRPGQGTDTQYF.